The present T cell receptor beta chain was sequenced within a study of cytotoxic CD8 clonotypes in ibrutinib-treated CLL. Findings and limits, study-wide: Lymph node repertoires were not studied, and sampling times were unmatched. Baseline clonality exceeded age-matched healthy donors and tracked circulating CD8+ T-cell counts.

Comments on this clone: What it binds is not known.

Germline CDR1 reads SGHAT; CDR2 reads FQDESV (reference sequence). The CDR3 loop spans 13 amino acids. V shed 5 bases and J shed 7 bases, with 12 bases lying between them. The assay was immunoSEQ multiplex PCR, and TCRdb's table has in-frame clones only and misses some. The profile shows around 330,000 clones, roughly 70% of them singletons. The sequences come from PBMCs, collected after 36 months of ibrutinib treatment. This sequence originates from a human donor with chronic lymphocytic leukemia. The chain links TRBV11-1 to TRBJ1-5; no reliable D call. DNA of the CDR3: TGTGCCAGCAGCCTCAATATCGGGCAGCCCCAGCATTTT. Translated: CASSLNIGQPQHF.